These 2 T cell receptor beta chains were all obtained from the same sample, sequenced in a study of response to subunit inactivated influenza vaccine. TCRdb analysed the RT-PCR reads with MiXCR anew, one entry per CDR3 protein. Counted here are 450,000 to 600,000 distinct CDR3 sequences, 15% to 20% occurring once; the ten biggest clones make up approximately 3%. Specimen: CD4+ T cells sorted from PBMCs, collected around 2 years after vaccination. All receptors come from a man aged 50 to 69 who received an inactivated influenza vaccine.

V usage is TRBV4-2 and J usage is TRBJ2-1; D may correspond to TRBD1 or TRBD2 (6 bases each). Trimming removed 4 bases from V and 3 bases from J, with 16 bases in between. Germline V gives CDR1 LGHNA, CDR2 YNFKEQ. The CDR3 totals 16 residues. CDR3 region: CASSPEGGNGYNEQFF. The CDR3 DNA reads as TGTGCCAGCAGCCCGGAGGGGGGCAATGGCTACAATGAGCAGTTCTTC.

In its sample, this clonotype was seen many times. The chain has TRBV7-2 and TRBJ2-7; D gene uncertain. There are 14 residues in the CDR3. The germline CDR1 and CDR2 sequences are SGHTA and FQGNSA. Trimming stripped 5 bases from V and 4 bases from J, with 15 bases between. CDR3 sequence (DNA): TGTGCCAGCAGCCTGCCGGGCCAAGGGTACGAGCAGTACTTC. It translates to CASSLPGQGYEQYF.